This record looks at one TCR beta chain sequence and its context. TCRdb's copy holds only in-frame clones and misses some; the assay was immunoSEQ multiplex PCR. The table records around 140,000 clones, around 80% of them present only once. Germline-derived CDR1 and CDR2 are SGHRS and YFSETQ. The junction had 2 bases not matched to a gene; V was cut back by 2 bases and J by 0 bases. This CDR3 comprises 15 residues. These data originate in a study of blood T cell repertoires in COVID-19. This chain connects TRBV5-1 to TRBJ2-1; 7 nucleotides align to TRBD2. The sequence came from a woman in her sixties or seventies with acute or convalescent COVID-19. The sequenced sample was peripheral blood. Here the CDR3 reads CASSFGGSSYNEQFF. The DNA of the CDR3 is TGCGCCAGCAGCTTTGGCGGGAGCTCCTACAATGAGCAGTTCTTC. Looking up the rest from reference TRBV5-1 and TRBJ2-1 gives the full variable domain: KAGVTQTPRYLIKTRGQQVTLSCSPISGHRSVSWYQQTPGQGLQFLFEYFSETQRNKGNFPGRFSGRQFSNSRSEMNVSTLELGDSALYLCASSFGGSSYNEQFFGPGTRLTVL.